This is a list of T cell receptor beta chains from one sample in a study of sequential checkpoint blockade in melanoma. Profiling relied on immunoSEQ multiplex PCR, and the TCRdb table lists in-frame clones only, not all of them. The table has 16,000 or so clones, around 94% seen once. Sequenced here: CD8+ T cells sorted from blood (inferred from file names), sampled from a patient given nivolumab and ipilimumab in sequence. The receptors shown here come from a human donor with melanoma. CDR3s include the opening cysteine and the closing phenylalanine or tryptophan. D genes are given only for firm matches. Some rows have no size entry. The others give once, few or many, or a class for an expanded clone.

TRBJ1-2	TRBD1	-	TRBV5-1	TGCGCCAGCAGCTGGGAGACAGGGTATGGCTACACCTTC	CASSWETGYGYTF
TRBJ2-3	-	-	TRBV19	TGTGCCAGTAGTATAGATCAACTAGTCACTAGTGCGCAGTATTTT	CASSIDQLVTSAQYF
TRBJ2-7	TRBD2	-	TRBV28	TGTGCCAGCAGTCCACGACTAGCAGGTCGGTACGAGCAGTACTTC	CASSPRLAGRYEQYF
TRBJ1-5	-	-	TRBV12-2	TGTGCAAGTCGCTCCCCGGCGGGCAGGGGTATCAATCAGCCCCAGCATTTT	CASRSPAGRGINQPQHF
TRBJ1-2	-	-	TRBV29-1	TGCAGCGACTCGGACAGTTGGGGCTACACCTTC	CSDSDSWGYTF
TRBJ1-1	-	once	TRBV29-1	TGCAGCGTCGCTTTTAGGGGGGGCACTGAAGCTTTCTTT	CSVAFRGGTEAFF
TRBJ2-7	-	-	TRBV11-2	TGTGCCAGCAGCTTAGGGGCTCCCCCCTACGAGCAGTACTTC	CASSLGAPPYEQYF
TRBJ2-7	TRBD1	-	TRBV7-9	TGTGCCAGCAGCCACCGGGACAGGAACCCCTACGAGCAGTACTTC	CASSHRDRNPYEQYF
TRBJ1-1	TRBD1	-	TRBV27	TGTGCCAGCAGTCCCCTGGCGCGGACAGGGAACACTGAAGCTTTCTTT	CASSPLARTGNTEAFF
TRBJ2-7	-	-	TRBV6-1	TGTGCCAGCAGTTCGTCGGGGGACGAGCAGTACTTC	CASSSSGDEQYF
TRBJ2-7	-	-	TRBV7-9	TGTGCCAGCACAAACAACAAAACCCCCTACGAGCAGTACTTC	CASTNNKTPYEQYF
TRBJ1-1	-	-	TRBV6-5	TGTGCCAGCAGAGACACAGGGTTTTTGGCTGAAGCTTTCTTT	CASRDTGFLAEAFF
TRBJ2-7	TRBD1	-	TRBV28	TGTGCCAGCAGTGTCGACAGGGCTTTGGTCGAGCAGTACTTC	CASSVDRALVEQYF
TRBJ1-2	-	few	TRBV19	TGTGCCAGTAGCCCTACAGGGTTCAACTATGGCTACACCTTC	CASSPTGFNYGYTF
TRBJ1-2	TRBD1	once	TRBV28	TGTGCCAGCAGCACCGGGACAGGATATGGCTACACCTTC	CASSTGTGYGYTF
TRBJ2-7	TRBD2	-	TRBV7-2	TGTGCCAGCAGCTTAGAAGCTAGCGGAGGCTCTGAGCAGTACTTC	CASSLEASGGSEQYF
TRBJ1-1	-	-	TRBV19	TGTGCCAGTAGTATTGATCCGGGATACACTGAAGCTTTCTTT	CASSIDPGYTEAFF
TRBJ2-7	TRBD1	-	TRBV9	TGTGCCAGCAGCCCGACCTCGGGACAGAGCTACGAGCAGTACTTC	CASSPTSGQSYEQYF
TRBJ1-1	-	-	TRBV25-1	TGTGCCAGCAGGGCCGGGGGGGCCCTCTCAGGAGCTTTCTTT	CASRAGGALSGAFF
TRBJ2-7	TRBD2	-	TRBV7-9	TGTGCCAGCAGCTCGAGCCCGACTAGAACGGGGGGAACCTACGAGCAGTACTTC	CASSSSPTRTGGTYEQYF
TRBJ1-4	-	once	TRBV2	TGTGCCAGCAGTGAGATAGTTACGACTAATGAAAAACTGTTTTTT	CASSEIVTTNEKLFF
TRBJ2-7	-	-	TRBV27	TGTGCCAGCAGCCTACATGGAGCCTACGAGCAGTACTTC	CASSLHGAYEQYF
TRBJ1-1	-	-	TRBV19	TGTGCCAGTAGTATCGGAGTTTTACCGAACACTGAAGCTTTCTTT	CASSIGVLPNTEAFF
TRBJ2-7	-	-	TRBV25-1	TGTGCCAGCAGTGACAGCGGATCGAGGGAGCAGTACTTC	CASSDSGSREQYF
TRBJ1-1	TRBD1	-	TRBV27	TGTGCCAGCAGTAAGTACAGGGGGCGGTATACTGAAGCTTTCTTT	CASSKYRGRYTEAFF
TRBJ2-7	-	-	TRBV7-9	TGTGCCAGCAGCCGAGGGACAACCCCCGAGCAGTACTTC	CASSRGTTPEQYF
TRBJ1-5	-	-	TRBV6-5	TGTGCCAGCAGTTACTCATCAGGCCATCAGCCCCAGCATTTT	CASSYSSGHQPQHF
TRBJ2-7	-	-	TRBV27	TGTGCCAGCAGTTTCGAGGGATTCCACGAGCAGTACTTC	CASSFEGFHEQYF
TRBJ2-7	-	few	TRBV5-8	TGTGCCAGCAGCCTCCTCTCCTACGAGCAGTACTTC	CASSLLSYEQYF
TRBJ2-7	-	-	TRBV5-6	TGTGCCAGCAGCCATCAACTACCCTACTACGAGCAGTACTTC	CASSHQLPYYEQYF
TRBJ1-2	-	-	TRBV9	TGTGCCAGCAGCGTAGGGGGGAGGGACTTTCAGGGCTACACCTTC	CASSVGGRDFQGYTF
TRBJ1-5	-	-	TRBV28	TGTGCCAGCAGTACACCCCGGGGTGCTAATCAGCCCCAGCATTTT	CASSTPRGANQPQHF
TRBJ1-5	-	-	TRBV6-4	TGTGCCAGCAGCCCAATGGGGGGGAGCAATCAGCCCCAGCATTTT	CASSPMGGSNQPQHF
TRBJ1-1	-	-	TRBV4-2	TGTGCCAGCAGCCAAGGTAAATTGAACACTGAAGCTTTCTTT	CASSQGKLNTEAFF
TRBJ1-5	-	once	TRBV27	TGTGCCAGCAGTTTATACGGGGTTCATCAGCCCCAGCATTTT	CASSLYGVHQPQHF
TRBJ1-1	-	-	TRBV29-1	TGCAGCGTGGCCGGGGGGGAAATGAACACTGAAGCTTTCTTT	CSVAGGEMNTEAFF
TRBJ2-7	-	-	TRBV7-6	TGTGCCAGCAGCTCAGGGGTTGGCTACGAGCAGTACTTC	CASSSGVGYEQYF
TRBJ1-6	-	-	TRBV7-9	TGTGCCAGCAGCCCCGGAGGTTTTTATTCACCCCTCCACTTT	CASSPGGFYSPLHF
TRBJ2-7	-	once	TRBV30	TGTGCCGCAGAAAGTCCCACTAGTGAGTACGAGCAGTACTTC	CAAESPTSEYEQYF
TRBJ1-2	TRBD1	-	TRBV20-1	TGCAGTGCTAGGCGACAGGGGGAGGACACCTTC	CSARRQGEDTF
TRBJ1-4	TRBD1	-	TRBV28	TGTGCCAGCACCACCCGCGCTGGGACAGGGGACGAAAAACTGTTTTTT	CASTTRAGTGDEKLFF
TRBJ2-7	-	-	TRBV27	TGTGCCAGCAGTTGGGGCGGGATGGGGAACGAGCAGTACTTC	CASSWGGMGNEQYF
TRBJ1-2	-	-	TRBV28	TGTGCCAGCAGTTTACCCACTCCGACACTGGCAAACTATGGCTACACCTTC	CASSLPTPTLANYGYTF
TRBJ2-7	-	-	TRBV15	TGTGCCACCAGCAGAGATCGCGCGCGCTACGAGCAGTACTTC	CATSRDRARYEQYF
TRBJ1-2	TRBD1	-	TRBV7-9	TGTGCCAGCAGCTCCGGGACAGTCTATGGCTACACCTTC	CASSSGTVYGYTF
TRBJ2-1	-	-	TRBV13	TGTGCCAGCAGCTCGGGACTGGAAAGGCATGAGCAGTTCTTC	CASSSGLERHEQFF
TRBJ1-2	TRBD1	-	TRBV5-5	TGTGCCAGCAGCTTGGTGGGACAGGGGGCGAGCGGCTACACCTTC	CASSLVGQGASGYTF
TRBJ1-2	-	few	TRBV28	TGTGCCAGCAGTCTTATTATCTACAGCTACTATGGCTACACCTTC	CASSLIIYSYYGYTF
TRBJ2-6	-	-	TRBV5-6	TGTGCCAGCAGCTTAACCGAGTCTGGGGCCAACGTCCTGACTTTC	CASSLTESGANVLTF
TRBJ2-1	TRBD2	-	TRBV13	TGTGCCAGCAGCTGGGGGACTAGCGGGAGCAATGAGCAGTTCTTC	CASSWGTSGSNEQFF
TRBJ1-4	-	-	TRBV4-3	TGCGCCAGCAGTCCGGGGTTAGCAACTAATGAAAAACTGTTTTTT	CASSPGLATNEKLFF